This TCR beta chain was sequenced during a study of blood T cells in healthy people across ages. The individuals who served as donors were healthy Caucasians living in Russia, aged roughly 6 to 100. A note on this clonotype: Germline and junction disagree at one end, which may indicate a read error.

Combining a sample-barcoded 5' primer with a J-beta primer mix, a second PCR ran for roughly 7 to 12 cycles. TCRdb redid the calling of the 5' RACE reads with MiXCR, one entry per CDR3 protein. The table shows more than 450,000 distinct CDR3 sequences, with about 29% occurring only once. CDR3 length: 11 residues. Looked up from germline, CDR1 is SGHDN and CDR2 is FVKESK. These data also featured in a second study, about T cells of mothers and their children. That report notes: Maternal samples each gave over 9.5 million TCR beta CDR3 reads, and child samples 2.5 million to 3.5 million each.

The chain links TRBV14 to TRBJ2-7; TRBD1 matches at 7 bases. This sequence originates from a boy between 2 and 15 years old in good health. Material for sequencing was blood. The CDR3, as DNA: TGTGCCAGCAGCCTAGGGGGCGAGGAGTACTTC. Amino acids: CASSLGGEEYF.